Shown below are 7 T cell receptor beta chains from a single sample sequenced in a study of control samples from healthy donors and cancer patients. Only in-frame clones appear in the TCRdb table, and some are missing; sequencing was by immunoSEQ multiplex PCR. This repertoire shows around 150,000 clones, roughly 89% found once; its top ten account for over 4.5%. Sequencing was done on a sample of blood. Receptors originate from a man aged 25 to 40 in good health.

The V and J genes are TRBV3-1 (or the pseudogene TRBV3-2) and TRBJ1-5, with D perhaps TRBD1 (5 bases). CDR1 and CDR2 (germline): LGHDT, YNNKEL (reference sequence). The V end lost 1 base, the J end lost 1 base, and 20 bases lay between the germline ends. The CDR3 extends over 19 amino acids. The CDR3 region has the DNA TGTGCCAGCAGCCAAGTTTACGAGGGGCCCTTATTAAGCAATCAGCCCCAGCATTTT. Translation: CASSQVYEGPLLSNQPQHF.

V is TRBV19 and J is TRBJ2-2; 7 bases are a match to TRBD1. The germline V gene encodes CDR1 LNHDA and CDR2 SQIVND (reference sequence). V shed 5 bases and J 0 bases; nucleotides not matched to a gene: 3. The CDR3 has 15 amino acids. CDR3 nucleotide sequence: TGTGCCAGTAGTGGGACAGCCACGAACACCGGGGAGCTGTTTTTT. It is translated as CASSGTATNTGELFF.

The gene calls are TRBV27 and TRBJ2-2; no firm D call. The CDR3 extends over 12 amino acids. V lost 5 bases, J lost 4 bases, and 5 bases lay in between. Germline CDR1 reads MNHEY; CDR2 reads SMNVEV (reference sequence). The CDR3 bases are TGTGCCAGCAGTGCCCCCACCGGGGAGCTGTTTTTT. This encodes CASSAPTGELFF.

The J gene is TRBJ2-7, the V gene TRBV11-3; 7 nucleotides agree with TRBD1. The germline V gene has CDR1 SGHNT and CDR2 YENEEA. This CDR3 has 15 amino acids. J was trimmed by 3 bases and V by 2 bases; bases with no gene match: 7. This CDR3 reads CASSLFGTARYEQYF. Here the CDR3 DNA reads TGTGCCAGCAGCTTATTTGGGACAGCTCGCTACGAGCAGTACTTC.

The chain uses TRBV7-9 and TRBJ1-4; 7 bases are a match to TRBD1. Trimming cost V 1 base and J 4 bases; bases outside gene matches: 3. The CDR3 runs 15 residues. CDR1 and CDR2 from the germline V gene are SEHNR and FQNEAQ (reference sequence). CDR3 loop: CASSLEGQLNEKLFF. CDR3 nucleotides: TGTGCCAGCAGCTTAGAGGGACAGCTTAATGAAAAACTGTTTTTT.

The rearrangement links TRBV4-3 to TRBJ2-5; D ambiguous. V lost 5 bases and J lost 0, with 7 bases in between. The V gene's germline CDR1 is LGHNA and CDR2 YSLEER. The CDR3 has 13 amino acids. CDR3 sequence: CASSKVNQETQYF. The CDR3 DNA reads as TGCGCCAGCAGCAAAGTGAACCAAGAGACCCAGTACTTC.

The J gene is TRBJ1-5, the V gene TRBV4-2; 9 bases are shared with TRBD1. V shed 4 bases and J 6 bases; nucleotides not matched to a gene: 7. The CDR3 is 15 residues long. CDR1 is LGHNA and CDR2 is YNFKEQ in the germline V gene. The CDR3 spells CASSRIQGASQPQHF. DNA of the CDR3: TGTGCCAGCAGCCGCATACAGGGGGCGAGTCAGCCCCAGCATTTT.